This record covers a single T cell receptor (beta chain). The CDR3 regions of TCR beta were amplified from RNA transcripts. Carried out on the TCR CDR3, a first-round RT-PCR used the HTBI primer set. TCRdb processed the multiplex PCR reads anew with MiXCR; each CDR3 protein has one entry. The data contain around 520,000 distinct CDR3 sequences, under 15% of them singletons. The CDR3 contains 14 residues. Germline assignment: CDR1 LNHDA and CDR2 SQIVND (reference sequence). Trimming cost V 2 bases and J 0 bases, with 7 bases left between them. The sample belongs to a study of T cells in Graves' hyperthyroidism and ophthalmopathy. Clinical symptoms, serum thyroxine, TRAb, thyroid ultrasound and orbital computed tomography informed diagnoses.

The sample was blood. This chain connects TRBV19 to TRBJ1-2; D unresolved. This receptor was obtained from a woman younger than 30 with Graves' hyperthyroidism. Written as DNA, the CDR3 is TGTGCCAGTAGTATAACACCAGCTAACTATGGCTACACCTTC. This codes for CASSITPANYGYTF.